A selection of T cell receptor beta chains follows, all from one sample in a study of immune evolution from preneoplasia to lung adenocarcinoma. Some clones are missing from TCRdb's copy, which holds only in-frame ones; the method was immunoSEQ multiplex PCR. The sample includes roughly 1,200 clones, over 75% of them seen just once. Input material: FFPE adjacent normal lung tissue. These receptors all come from a person aged 60 to 70 with lung adenocarcinoma. CDR3s include the opening cysteine and the closing phenylalanine or tryptophan. D genes are given only for firm matches. Rows may omit the clone size; those that give it use once, few, many or a size class.

V gene	J gene	clone size	D gene	CDR3 protein	CDR3 DNA
TRBV14	TRBJ2-7	-	-	CASSQGGSGYEQYF	TGTGCCAGCAGCCAAGGTGGTAGCGGCTACGAGCAGTACTTC
TRBV15	TRBJ2-7	-	TRBD1	CATSRTGQGGGEQYF	TGTGCCACCAGCAGAACAGGACAGGGAGGAGGCGAGCAGTACTTC
TRBV4-1	TRBJ2-2	-	-	CASSQGTVMNTGELFF	TGCGCCAGCAGCCAAGGGACGGTTATGAACACCGGGGAGCTGTTTTTT
TRBV29-1	TRBJ2-7	-	-	CSVVGLSYEQYF	TGCAGCGTCGTCGGCCTTTCCTACGAGCAGTACTTC
TRBV30	TRBJ1-5	-	TRBD1	CAWSPRTGQPQHF	TGTGCCTGGAGCCCCCGGACAGGCCAGCCCCAGCATTTT
TRBV11-3	TRBJ2-1	-	TRBD1	CASSLGTGTGGNEQFF	TGTGCCAGCAGCTTAGGGACCGGGACAGGGGGCAATGAGCAGTTCTTC
TRBV9	TRBJ2-2	-	-	CASTKLQGGDTGELFF	TGTGCCAGCACCAAGCTACAGGGTGGGGACACCGGGGAGCTGTTTTTT
TRBV5-4	TRBJ1-4	-	TRBD1	CASSPGQTNEKLFF	TGTGCCAGCAGCCCGGGACAGACCAATGAAAAACTGTTTTTT
TRBV28	TRBJ2-3	-	-	CASSTRDRTIDTQYF	TGTGCCAGCAGTACGCGGGACCGAACGATAGATACGCAGTATTTT
TRBV18	TRBJ1-1	-	-	CASSFLRGDTEAFF	TGTGCCAGCTCATTTCTTCGAGGGGACACTGAAGCTTTCTTT
TRBV5-6	TRBJ1-3	-	TRBD1	CASSQTGSSGNTIYF	TGTGCCAGCAGCCAGACAGGGAGCTCTGGAAACACCATATATTTT
TRBV29-1	TRBJ2-3	few	-	CSVETLDTQYF	TGCAGCGTTGAAACCCTGGATACGCAGTATTTT
TRBV30	TRBJ2-4	-	TRBD1	CAWSVAEGTGIQYF	TGTGCCTGGAGTGTGGCCGAGGGGACAGGGATTCAGTACTTC
TRBV7-9	TRBJ1-4	-	TRBD1	CASSPGGINEKLFF	TGTGCCAGCAGCCCAGGGGGCATCAATGAAAAACTGTTTTTT
TRBV11-2	TRBJ2-3	-	-	CASSLASNYLNTQYF	TGTGCCAGCAGCTTAGCATCTAACTATTTAAATACGCAGTATTTT
TRBV6-6	TRBJ1-5	few	-	CASSLGQISNQPQHF	TGTGCCAGCAGCCTAGGACAAATTAGCAATCAGCCCCAGCATTTT
TRBV11-2	TRBJ2-4	-	-	CASSLDPGDNIQYF	TGTGCCAGCAGCTTAGATCCGGGGGACAACATTCAGTACTTC
TRBV29-1	TRBJ2-7	few	-	CSVVIQNYEQYF	TGCAGCGTTGTCATACAGAACTACGAGCAGTACTTC